A single sample gave rise to the 26 T cell receptor beta chains below, sequenced in a study of blood T cell repertoires in COVID-19. The repertoire was sequenced with immunoSEQ multiplex PCR; TCRdb's copy has only in-frame clones and lacks some. The sample lists some 260,000 clones, roughly 80% occurring once. The specimen was PBMCs or T cells enriched from blood (not recorded which). These receptors were collected from a man aged 25 to 40 with acute COVID-19.

This clone has only a few counts. This sequence joins TRBV6-5 and TRBJ1-2, with D unclear. The CDR3 totals 14 residues. The V gene lost 8 bases and the J gene lost 5 bases, with 18 bases spanning the gap. Looked up from germline, CDR1 is MNHEY and CDR2 is SVGAGI. The CDR3 here is CASRPASLYYGYTF. CDR3 sequence (DNA): TGTGCCAGCCGTCCCGCCTCGCTATATTATGGCTACACCTTC.

Only one count was recorded for this clone. The chain recombines TRBV7-9 with TRBJ1-6; D remains unclear. Germline assignment: CDR1 SEHNR and CDR2 FQNEAQ (reference sequence). The CDR3 sequence is 13 residues long. V lost 5 bases, J lost 10 bases, and 12 bases lay in between. CDR3 protein: CASSPPGVSPLHF. The DNA for the CDR3 is TGTGCCAGCAGCCCTCCCGGGGTCTCACCCCTCCACTTT.

The chain carries TRBV6-5 and TRBJ1-1, with TRBD1 identical over 10 bases. The CDR3 loop spans 13 amino acids. Trimming took 6 bases from V and 6 from J; bases not matched to a gene: 4. Germline loops: CDR1 MNHEY, CDR2 SVGAGI. The CDR3 bases are TGTGCCAGCAGCAGGGGACAGGGGTCTGAAGCTTTCTTT. The encoded protein is CASSRGQGSEAFF.

This chain's CDR3 is CSVGGQLSTEAFF. In DNA, the CDR3 is TGCAGCGTTGGGGGACAGCTCAGCACTGAAGCTTTCTTT. This chain uses TRBV29-1 with TRBJ1-1; 7 bases are a match to TRBD1. The germline gives CDR1 SQVTM, CDR2 ANQGSEA. This CDR3 has 13 residues. V gave up 4 bases and J gave up 4 bases; unmatched junction bases: 6.

V gene TRBV10-3 combines with J gene TRBJ2-3; D unresolved. The CDR3 covers 14 residues. V was trimmed by 2 bases and J by 3 bases, leaving 9 bases between them. Germline loops: CDR1 ENHRY, CDR2 SYGVKD. Here the CDR3 DNA reads TGTGCCATCAGTGAGAAGGCAGGAACAGATACGCAGTATTTT. Translating gives CAISEKAGTDTQYF.

In the case of this clone: Distinct nucleotide sequences in the sample also encode this CDR3. V and J are TRBV5-1 and TRBJ1-5; D possibly corresponds to TRBD1 (6 bases). The germline V gene encodes CDR1 SGHRS and CDR2 YFSETQ. The CDR3 contains 14 residues. V was clipped by 2 bases and J by 1 base, with 7 bases between them. The CDR3 reads CASSLGGSNQPQHF. As DNA, the CDR3 is TGCGCCAGCAGCTTAGGGGGAAGCAATCAGCCCCAGCATTTT.

This chain connects TRBV6-1 to TRBJ1-6; no clear D. The CDR3 is 13 residues long. V was shortened by 0 bases and J by 10 bases, with 7 bases between the two germline ends. CDR1 and CDR2 from the germline V gene are MNHNS and SASEGT. The CDR3 protein is CASSEAGPSPLHF. The CDR3, as DNA: TGTGCCAGCAGTGAAGCGGGCCCCTCACCCCTCCACTTT.

The V call is TRBV30, the J call TRBJ1-2; 8 positions agree with TRBD1. With 3 bases clipped from V and 5 bases from J, the junction kept 8 bases outside the gene matches. Germline V CDR1 and CDR2: GTSNPN, SVGIG (reference sequence). CDR3 size: 14 residues. This chain's CDR3 is CAWSANRGGYGYTF. CDR3 nucleotides: TGTGCCTGGAGCGCGAACAGGGGGGGGTATGGCTACACCTTC.

This clone was seen at least ten times. The chain couples TRBV7-9 to TRBJ1-5; 8 bases map to TRBD1. The CDR3 runs to 15 residues. J gave up 8 bases and V 5 bases, and 11 bases lay outside the gene matches. Germline CDR1 is SEHNR and CDR2 is FQNEAQ (reference sequence). The CDR3 DNA is TGTGCCAGCAGCCCTGGACAGGGTGGGTTGGAGCCCCAGCATTTT. It encodes CASSPGQGGLEPQHF.

The chain has TRBV6-1 and TRBJ2-2; TRBD1 might be the D (5 bases). Trimming pared 3 bases from V and 4 bases from J, leaving 12 bases between. The CDR3 is 15 amino acids. Germline CDR1 and CDR2: MNHNS and SASEGT. The CDR3 DNA is TGTGCCAGCAGTGACCGAAGGGGCTCCACCGGGGAGCTGTTTTTT. Its translation is CASSDRRGSTGELFF.

The chain carries TRBV10-2 and TRBJ2-7; 8 bases map to TRBD1. Germline V CDR1 and CDR2: WSHSY, SAAADI. With 6 bases clipped from V and 3 bases from J, the junction kept 4 bases outside the gene matches. The length of the CDR3 is 13 residues. The CDR3 DNA sequence: TGCGCCAGCAGGGGACAGGCGAACTACGAGCAGTACGTC. Translating it yields CASRGQANYEQYV.

The CDR3 region is CASGPGTSGTNEQFF. As DNA, the CDR3 is TGTGCTAGTGGCCCCGGGACTAGCGGGACCAATGAGCAGTTCTTC. The chain has TRBV12-5 and TRBJ2-1, with 13 bases fitting TRBD2. V gave up 6 bases and J gave up 6 bases; unmatched junction bases: 5. In germline, CDR1 is LGHNT, CDR2 FRNRAP. The CDR3 totals 15 residues.

This clone was picked up one time. The V gene is TRBV25-1, the J gene TRBJ2-6; 7 bases are shared with TRBD1. Germline lookup yields CDR1 MGHDK and CDR2 SYGVNS. The length of the CDR3 is 18 residues. The V segment lost 5 bases and the J segment 2 bases; nucleotides outside the gene matches: 12. CDR3 DNA: TGTGCCAGCAGTCAGAGGGGGCTAGGTGGTACTGGGGCCAACGTCCTGACTTTC. Translating gives CASSQRGLGGTGANVLTF.

V is TRBV7-3 and J is TRBJ2-1; D not certain. CDR1 SGHTA and CDR2 FQGTGA come from the germline V gene. Trimming removed 1 base from V and 4 bases from J, with 14 bases in between. This CDR3 has 16 residues. CDR3 residues: CASSLIRNAEYNEQFF. In nucleotides, the CDR3 is TGTGCCAGCAGCTTAATCAGAAATGCAGAATACAATGAGCAGTTCTTC. Variable domain in full (rest from reference TRBV7-3 and TRBJ2-1): GAGVSQTPSNKVTEKGKYVELRCDPISGHTALYWYRQSLGQGPEFLIYFQGTGAADDSGLPNDRFFAVRPEGSVSTLKIQRTERGDSAVYLCASSLIRNAEYNEQFFGPGTRLTVL.

This clone was seen a handful of times. The rearrangement links TRBV15 to TRBJ1-2; maybe TRBD1 (6 bases). Trimming took 1 base from V and 7 from J, leaving 13 bases between them. CDR3 length equals 14 residues. The V gene's germline CDR1 is LNHNV and CDR2 YYDKDF (reference sequence). Written as DNA, the CDR3 is TGTGCCACCAGCAGAGGCAGGGGCGGCGTTGGCTACACCTTC. Protein product: CATSRGRGGVGYTF.

The chain combines TRBV2 with TRBJ1-1, with D tentatively TRBD1 (6 bases). Trimming pared 8 bases from V and 6 bases from J, leaving 10 bases between. This CDR3 contains 11 residues. Germline V lookup: CDR1 SNHLY, CDR2 FYNNEI. CDR3 amino acids: CASGEGAEAFF. CDR3 nucleotide sequence: TGTGCCAGCGGGGAGGGGGCTGAAGCTTTCTTT.

The gene calls are TRBV10-3 and TRBJ2-1, with TRBD2 matching 8 bases. Germline CDR1 reads ENHRY; CDR2 reads SYGVKD. This CDR3 is 18 amino acids long. V lost 4 bases and J lost 6; bases outside the gene matches: 17. CDR3: CAISGGLKAGEAANEQFF. The CDR3 coding sequence is TGTGCCATCAGTGGAGGCTTAAAAGCGGGGGAGGCAGCCAATGAGCAGTTCTTC.

The V and J genes are TRBV6-4 and TRBJ2-3, with 11 bases matching TRBD1. Germline-derived CDR1 and CDR2 are MRHNA and SNTAGT. The CDR3 is 17 residues long. Trimming removed 4 bases from V and 6 bases from J; junction bases left unmatched: 12. The CDR3 nucleotides are TGTGCCAGCAGTGGATCACCGGGGGACAGGGGGGCCGATACGCAGTATTTT. Translation gives CASSGSPGDRGADTQYF.

J is TRBJ1-1 and V is TRBV4-3; 9 bases agree with TRBD1. From germline, CDR1 is LGHNA and CDR2 YSLEER. J gave up 4 bases and V 1 base, and 4 bases lay outside the gene matches. This CDR3 has 15 amino acids. CDR3 DNA sequence: TGCGCCAGCAGCCAAGCGGGACAGGGAAGCACTGAAGCTTTCTTT. Residues: CASSQAGQGSTEAFF.

This rearrangement joins TRBV4-2 to TRBJ2-1; TRBD1 agrees at 7 bases. Germline V gene lookup returns CDR1 LGHNA and CDR2 YNFKEQ. The V segment lost 0 bases and the J segment 7 bases; nucleotides outside the gene matches: 3. The CDR3 length is 14 residues. CDR3 nucleotides: TGTGCCAGCAGCCAAGATCGACAGGGTAATGAGCAGTTCTTC. Translation gives CASSQDRQGNEQFF.

This sequence joins TRBV19 and TRBJ2-2, with 10 nucleotides matching TRBD2. The CDR3 is 14 amino acids. Looked up from germline, CDR1 is LNHDA and CDR2 is SQIVND (reference sequence). Trimming cost V 10 bases and J 4 bases; bases outside gene matches: 6. The CDR3 sequence: CATLSGRVTGELFF. The CDR3 DNA reads TGTGCCACCCTAAGCGGGAGGGTCACCGGGGAGCTGTTTTTT.

The chain carries TRBV6-1 and TRBJ2-5; TRBD2 aligns across 8 bases. CDR3 size: 18 residues. After removal of 2 bases from V and 0 bases from J, the junction contained 11 bases not matched to a gene. Germline V gives CDR1 MNHNS, CDR2 SASEGT. CDR3 sequence (DNA): TGTGCCAGCAGTGAATTTCCAGCGGGAGCCGGGTACCAAGAGACCCAGTACTTC. As protein: CASSEFPAGAGYQETQYF.

The genes are TRBV24-1 and TRBJ1-5; 8 bases line up with TRBD1. V lost 2 bases and J lost 15; bases outside the gene matches: 5. CDR1 and CDR2 (germline): KGHDR, SFDVKD. This CDR3 contains 12 residues. The CDR3 DNA follows: TGTGCCACCAGTGATTACACAGGGGGTTCGCATTTT. Its protein is CATSDYTGGSHF.

This chain links TRBV6-4 with TRBJ1-2; TRBD1 aligns across 10 bases. With 4 bases clipped from V and 7 bases from J, the junction kept 12 bases outside the gene matches. CDR3 length: 16 residues. Germline assignment: CDR1 MRHNA and CDR2 SNTAGT. CDR3 loop: CASSATWGQGTSGYTF. DNA of the CDR3: TGTGCCAGCAGTGCTACTTGGGGACAGGGGACAAGTGGCTACACCTTC.

CDR3 loop: CASSQAPYRTTTYNEQFF. The CDR3 DNA follows: TGCGCCAGCAGCCAAGCCCCCTATCGCACCACTACCTACAATGAGCAGTTCTTC. V gene TRBV4-3 combines with J gene TRBJ2-1; unclear D gene. The CDR3 covers 18 residues. The V end was cut by 1 base, the J end by 2 bases, with 18 bases between. Germline-derived CDR1 and CDR2 are LGHNA and YSLEER.

The J gene is TRBJ2-2, the V gene TRBV11-3; 8 positions match TRBD1. Per germline, CDR1 SGHNT and CDR2 YENEEA. Germline trimming cut 1 base from V and 6 bases from J; bases unmatched to any gene: 7. The CDR3 consists of 16 residues. CDR3 DNA: TGTGCCAGCAGCTTAGCCGGCCAGGGGGCGCCCGGGGAGCTGTTTTTT. This sequence encodes CASSLAGQGAPGELFF.